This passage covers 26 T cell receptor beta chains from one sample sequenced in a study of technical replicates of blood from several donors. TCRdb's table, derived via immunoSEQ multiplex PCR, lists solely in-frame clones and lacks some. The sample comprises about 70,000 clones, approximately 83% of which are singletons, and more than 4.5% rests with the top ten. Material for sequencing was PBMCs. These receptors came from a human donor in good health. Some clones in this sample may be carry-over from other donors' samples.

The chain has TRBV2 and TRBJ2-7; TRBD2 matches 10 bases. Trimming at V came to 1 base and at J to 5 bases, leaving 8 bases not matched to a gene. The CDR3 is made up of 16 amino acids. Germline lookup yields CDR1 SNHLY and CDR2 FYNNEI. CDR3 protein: CASSEEIAGGAHEQYF. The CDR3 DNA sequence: TGTGCCAGCAGTGAAGAGATAGCGGGAGGTGCCCACGAGCAGTACTTC.

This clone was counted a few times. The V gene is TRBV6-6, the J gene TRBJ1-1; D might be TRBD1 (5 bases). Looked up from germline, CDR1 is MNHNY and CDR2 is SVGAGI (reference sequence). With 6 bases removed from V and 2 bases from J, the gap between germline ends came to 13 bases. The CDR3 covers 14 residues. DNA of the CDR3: TGTGCCAGCAGGTTGGGAGGGGCCAACACTGAAGCTTTCTTT. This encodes CASRLGGANTEAFF.

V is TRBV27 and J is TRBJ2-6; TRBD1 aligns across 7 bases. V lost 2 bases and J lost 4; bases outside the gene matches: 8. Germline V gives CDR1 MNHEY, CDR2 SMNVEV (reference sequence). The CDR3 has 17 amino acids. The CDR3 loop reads CASSLEGRGYGANVLTF. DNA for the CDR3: TGTGCCAGCAGTTTAGAGGGCAGGGGGTACGGGGCCAACGTCCTGACTTTC.

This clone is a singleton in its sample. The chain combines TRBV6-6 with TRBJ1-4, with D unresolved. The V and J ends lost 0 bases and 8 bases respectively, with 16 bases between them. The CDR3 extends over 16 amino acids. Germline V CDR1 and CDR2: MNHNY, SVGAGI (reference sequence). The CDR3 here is CASSYSASSGSEKLFF. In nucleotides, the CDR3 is TGTGCCAGCAGTTACTCCGCCTCGTCGGGGTCCGAAAAACTGTTTTTT.

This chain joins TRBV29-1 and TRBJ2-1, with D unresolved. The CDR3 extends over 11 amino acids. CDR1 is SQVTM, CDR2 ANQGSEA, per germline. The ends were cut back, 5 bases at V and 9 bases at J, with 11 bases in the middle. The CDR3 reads CSVFSNPEQFF. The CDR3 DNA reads TGCAGCGTTTTTAGTAATCCTGAGCAGTTCTTC.

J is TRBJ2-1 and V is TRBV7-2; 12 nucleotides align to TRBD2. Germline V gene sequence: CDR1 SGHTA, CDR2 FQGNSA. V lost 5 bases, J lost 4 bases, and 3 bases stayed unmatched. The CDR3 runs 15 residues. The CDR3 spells CASSRTSGEYNEQFF. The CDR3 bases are TGTGCCAGCAGCAGGACTAGCGGGGAGTACAATGAGCAGTTCTTC.

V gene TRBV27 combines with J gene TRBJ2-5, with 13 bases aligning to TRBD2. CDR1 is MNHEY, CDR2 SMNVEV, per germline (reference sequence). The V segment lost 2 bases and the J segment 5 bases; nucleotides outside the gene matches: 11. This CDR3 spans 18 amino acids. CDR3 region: CASSLRSGLAGRGETQYF. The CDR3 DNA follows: TGTGCCAGCAGTTTAAGGTCGGGACTAGCGGGACGGGGGGAGACCCAGTACTTC.

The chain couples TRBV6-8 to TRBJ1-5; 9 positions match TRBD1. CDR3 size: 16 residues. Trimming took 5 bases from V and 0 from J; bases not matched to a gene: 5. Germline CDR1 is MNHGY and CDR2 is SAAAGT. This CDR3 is CASSGTGQYSNQPQHF. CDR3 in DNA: TGTGCCAGCAGTGGGACAGGGCAATATAGCAATCAGCCCCAGCATTTT.

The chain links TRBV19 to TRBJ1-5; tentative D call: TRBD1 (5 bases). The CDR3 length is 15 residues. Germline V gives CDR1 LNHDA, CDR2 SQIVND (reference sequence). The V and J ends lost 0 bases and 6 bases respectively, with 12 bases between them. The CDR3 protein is CASSIEGQARQPQHF. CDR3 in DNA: TGTGCCAGTAGTATAGAGGGGCAGGCGCGTCAGCCCCAGCATTTT.

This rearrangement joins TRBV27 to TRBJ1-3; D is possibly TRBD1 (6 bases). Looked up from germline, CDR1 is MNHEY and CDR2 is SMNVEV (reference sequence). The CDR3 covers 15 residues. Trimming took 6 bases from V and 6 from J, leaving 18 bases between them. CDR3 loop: CASRGMGGLENTIYF. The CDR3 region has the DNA TGTGCCAGCAGGGGTATGGGGGGGCTTGAAAACACCATATATTTT.

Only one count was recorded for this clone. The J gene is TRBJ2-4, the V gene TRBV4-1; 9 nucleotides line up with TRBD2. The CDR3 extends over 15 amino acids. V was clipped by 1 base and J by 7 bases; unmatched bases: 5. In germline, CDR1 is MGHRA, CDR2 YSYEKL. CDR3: CASSQGGSGRNIQYF. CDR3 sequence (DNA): TGCGCCAGCAGCCAAGGGGGCAGCGGGAGGAACATTCAGTACTTC.

The CDR3 DNA reads as TGCGCCAGCAGCCAGGACAGGGCTCAGCCCCAGCATTTT. Translating gives CASSQDRAQPQHF. The chain combines TRBV4-3 with TRBJ1-5; 8 nucleotides align to TRBD1. The V gene end was trimmed by 3 bases and the J gene end by 6 bases; junction bases not matched to a gene: 1. Germline loops: CDR1 LGHNA, CDR2 YSLEER. CDR3 length: 13 residues.

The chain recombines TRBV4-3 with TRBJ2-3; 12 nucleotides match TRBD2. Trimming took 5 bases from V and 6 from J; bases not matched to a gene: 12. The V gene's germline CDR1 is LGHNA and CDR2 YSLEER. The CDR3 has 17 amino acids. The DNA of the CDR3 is TGCGCCAGCAGCTCGACCGGGACTAGCGGGCCAGAGGATACGCAGTATTTT. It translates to CASSSTGTSGPEDTQYF.

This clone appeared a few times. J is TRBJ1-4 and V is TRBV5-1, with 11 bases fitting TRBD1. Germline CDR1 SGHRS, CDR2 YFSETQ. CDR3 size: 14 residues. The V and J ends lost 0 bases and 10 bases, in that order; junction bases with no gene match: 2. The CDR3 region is CASSLAGTGGKLFF. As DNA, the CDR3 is TGCGCCAGCAGCTTGGCGGGGACAGGGGGAAAACTGTTTTTT.

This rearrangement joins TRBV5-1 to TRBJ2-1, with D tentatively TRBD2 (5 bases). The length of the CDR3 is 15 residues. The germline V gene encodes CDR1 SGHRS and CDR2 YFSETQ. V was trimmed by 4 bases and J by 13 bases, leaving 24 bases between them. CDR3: CASSHLEHGAEAQFF. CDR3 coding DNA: TGCGCCAGCAGCCATTTAGAGCACGGCGCGGAGGCACAGTTCTTC.

The CDR3 region has the DNA TGTGCCAGTAGGGGACAGGGGTACAATCAGCCCCAGCATTTT. Translating it yields CASRGQGYNQPQHF. This sequence joins TRBV19 and TRBJ1-5, with 10 bases aligning to TRBD1. CDR1 and CDR2 from the germline V gene are LNHDA and SQIVND (reference sequence). The CDR3 has 14 amino acids. V lost 6 bases, J lost 3 bases, and 2 bases stayed unmatched.

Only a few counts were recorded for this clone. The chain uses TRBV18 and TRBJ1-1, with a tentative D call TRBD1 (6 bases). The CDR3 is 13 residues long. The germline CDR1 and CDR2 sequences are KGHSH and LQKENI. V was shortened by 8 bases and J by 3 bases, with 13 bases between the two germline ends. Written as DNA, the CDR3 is TGTGCCAGCCGGCGGGGGCGAGACACTGAAGCTTTCTTT. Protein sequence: CASRRGRDTEAFF. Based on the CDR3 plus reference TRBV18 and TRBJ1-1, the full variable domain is NAGVMQNPRHLVRRRGQEARLRCSPMKGHSHVYWYRQLPEEGLKFMVYLQKENIIDESGMPKERFSAEFPKEGPSILRIQQVVRGDSAAYFCASRRGRDTEAFFGQGTRLTVV.

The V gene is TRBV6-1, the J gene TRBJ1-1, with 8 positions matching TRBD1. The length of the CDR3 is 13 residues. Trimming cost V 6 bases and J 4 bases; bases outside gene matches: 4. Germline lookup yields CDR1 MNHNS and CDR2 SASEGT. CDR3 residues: CASRITGGTEAFF. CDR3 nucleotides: TGTGCCAGCAGGATCACAGGGGGCACTGAAGCTTTCTTT.

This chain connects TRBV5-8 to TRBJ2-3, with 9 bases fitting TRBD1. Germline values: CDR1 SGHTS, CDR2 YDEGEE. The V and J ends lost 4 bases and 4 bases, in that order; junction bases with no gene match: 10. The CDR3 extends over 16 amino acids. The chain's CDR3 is CASSGGQGIASDTQYF. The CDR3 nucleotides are TGTGCCAGCAGCGGAGGACAGGGGATAGCGTCAGATACGCAGTATTTT. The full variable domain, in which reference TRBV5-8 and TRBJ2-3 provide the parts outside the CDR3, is EAGVTQSPTHLIKTRGQQATLRCSPISGHTSVYWYQQALGLGLQFLLWYDEGEERNRGNFPPRFSGRQFPNYSSELNVNALELEDSALYLCASSGGQGIASDTQYFGPGTRLTVL.

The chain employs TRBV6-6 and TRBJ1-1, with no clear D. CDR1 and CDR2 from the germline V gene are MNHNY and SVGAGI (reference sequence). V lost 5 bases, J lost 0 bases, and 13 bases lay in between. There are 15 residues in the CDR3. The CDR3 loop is CASSPRGEMNTEAFF. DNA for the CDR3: TGTGCCAGCAGTCCCCGCGGGGAAATGAACACTGAAGCTTTCTTT.

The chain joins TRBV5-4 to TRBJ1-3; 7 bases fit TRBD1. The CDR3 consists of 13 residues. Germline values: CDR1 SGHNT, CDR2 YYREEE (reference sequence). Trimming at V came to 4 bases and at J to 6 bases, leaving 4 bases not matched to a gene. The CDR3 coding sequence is TGTGCCAGCAGCCCCGGACAGGAAAACACCATATATTTT. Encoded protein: CASSPGQENTIYF.

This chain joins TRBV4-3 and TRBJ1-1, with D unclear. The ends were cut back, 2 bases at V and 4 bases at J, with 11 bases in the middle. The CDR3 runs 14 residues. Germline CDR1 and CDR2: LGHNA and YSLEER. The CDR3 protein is CASSQHVASTEAFF. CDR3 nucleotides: TGCGCCAGCAGCCAACACGTGGCCTCCACTGAAGCTTTCTTT.

In nucleotides, the CDR3 is TGTGCCATCAGTGAGTCCCCCAGAGGCAATGAGCAGTTCTTC. It translates to CAISESPRGNEQFF. This rearrangement joins TRBV10-3 to TRBJ2-1; D is unresolved. The germline V gene has CDR1 ENHRY and CDR2 SYGVKD. This CDR3 is built from 14 residues. The V end was cut by 0 bases, the J end by 6 bases, with 9 bases between.

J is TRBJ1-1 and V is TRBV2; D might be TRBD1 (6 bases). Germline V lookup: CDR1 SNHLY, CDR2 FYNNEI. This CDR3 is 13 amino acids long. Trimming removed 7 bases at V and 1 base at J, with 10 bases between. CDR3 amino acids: CASMGTKNTEAFF. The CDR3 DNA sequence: TGTGCCAGCATGGGGACAAAGAACACTGAAGCTTTCTTT.

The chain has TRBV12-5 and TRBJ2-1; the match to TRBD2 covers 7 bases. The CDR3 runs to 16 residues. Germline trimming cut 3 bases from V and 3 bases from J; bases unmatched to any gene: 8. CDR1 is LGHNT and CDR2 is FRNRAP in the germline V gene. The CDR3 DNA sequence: TGTGCTAGTGGTTTACAGAGCGGGACTCTCTACAATGAGCAGTTCTTC. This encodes CASGLQSGTLYNEQFF.

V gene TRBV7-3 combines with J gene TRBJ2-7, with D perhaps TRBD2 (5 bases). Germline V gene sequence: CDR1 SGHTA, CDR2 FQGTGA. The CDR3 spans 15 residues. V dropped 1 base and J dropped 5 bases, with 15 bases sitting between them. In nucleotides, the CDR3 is TGTGCCAGCAGCTTAAAGGTAGCACTGGGAGACGAGCAGTACTTC. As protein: CASSLKVALGDEQYF.